This record covers a single T cell receptor (beta chain). Antigen: not known. The germline V and J ends were trimmed by 1 base and 1 base, with 5 bases remaining between them. In germline, CDR1 is SGHVS, CDR2 FQNEAQ. This CDR3 contains 13 residues. Vbeta (60) and Jbeta (13) primers were used in the PCR. Here immunoSEQ multiplex PCR was the method, and the copy in TCRdb shows in-frame clones only, minus some. The data hold about 64,000 clones, with 65% to 70% observed a single time. This sample is part of a study of cytomegalovirus exposure and HLA in healthy donors. Across the study: Among 150 million to 200 million T cells, an earlier analysis found 117 million unique TCR beta sequences. Findings of the study overall: CMV antigen specificity of three CMV-associated chains was confirmed in vitro. Later analysis demonstrated an association between a missense DCLRE1C variant and TCR beta V- and J-gene trimming.

While unrecorded immune exposures were likely, the donors were nominally healthy when sampled. The sequence was obtained from a male donor in good health and CMV-seropositive. The V and J genes are TRBV7-8 and TRBJ2-7, with D hard to call. Sequencing was performed on PBMCs. CDR3 coding DNA: TGTGCCAGCAGCTTAGTTCAATCCTACGAGCAGTACTTC. This translates into CASSLVQSYEQYF.